The rows below give T cell receptor beta chains drawn from one sample of a study of a mutant IDH1 vaccine in newly diagnosed glioma. Libraries were prepared by immunoSEQ multiplex PCR; TCRdb keeps only in-frame clonotypes and omits some of them. The profile shows around 40,000 clones, more than 80% of them singletons. Their antigens are not known. The source material was PBMCs, sampled from a glioma patient whose treatment included an IDH1 peptide vaccine. The origin of the receptors is a man aged 40-50 years with glioma. CDR3s include the opening cysteine and the closing phenylalanine or tryptophan. Fields, in order: D gene, J gene, V gene, CDR3 DNA, CDR3 protein. The D gene is left open where the match is weak.

TRBD2 TRBJ2-1 TRBV11-3 TGTGCCAGCAGCTTAGGGCTAGCGGGAATATCCTACAATGAGCAGTTCTTC CASSLGLAGISYNEQFF
TRBD1 TRBJ1-2 TRBV18 TGTGCCAGCTCGCCAGGGGGTGGTGGCTACACCTTC CASSPGGGGYTF
NA TRBJ2-7 TRBV14 TGTGCCAGCAGTCGCCAGGACATCTCCTACGAGCAGTACTTC CASSRQDISYEQYF
NA TRBJ2-2 TRBV7-8 TGTGCCACCACGCGGGCAGGGCCGAACACCGGGGAGCTGTTTTTT CATTRAGPNTGELFF
NA TRBJ1-3 TRBV5-6 TGTGCCAGTAAATGGGGTGGCGGAAACACCATATATTTT CASKWGGGNTIYF
NA TRBJ1-2 TRBV10-3 TGTGCCACGAAACAGGGCTCCTATGGCTACACCTTC CATKQGSYGYTF
NA TRBJ1-2 TRBV19 TGTGCCAGTAGTACTGACACGGAGTATGGCTACACCTTC CASSTDTEYGYTF
NA TRBJ2-3 TRBV7-9 TGTGCCAGCAGCCCTCCCTTTAGTACGCAGTATTTT CASSPPFSTQYF
NA TRBJ1-5 TRBV2 TGTGCCAGTCACAGGGATAGCAATCAGCCCCAGCATTTT CASHRDSNQPQHF
TRBD1 TRBJ2-1 TRBV6-5 TGTGCCAGCAGTTACGAAGGACAGGGGAACAATGAGCAGTTCTTC CASSYEGQGNNEQFF
TRBD1 TRBJ1-2 TRBV5-1 TGCGCCAGCTTGACAGGGGATGGCTACACCTTC CASLTGDGYTF
NA TRBJ1-5 TRBV28 TGTGCCAGCAGTCCCCTGATAGACACTGGCGTAAATCAGCCCCAGCATTTT CASSPLIDTGVNQPQHF
TRBD1 TRBJ2-5 TRBV28 TGTGCCAGCAGGGAAAGACAGGACAGGAAGACCCAGTACTTC CASRERQDRKTQYF
TRBD2 TRBJ2-5 TRBV9 TGTGCCAGCAGCGTAACTAGCGGGAGTGAGACCCAGTACTTC CASSVTSGSETQYF